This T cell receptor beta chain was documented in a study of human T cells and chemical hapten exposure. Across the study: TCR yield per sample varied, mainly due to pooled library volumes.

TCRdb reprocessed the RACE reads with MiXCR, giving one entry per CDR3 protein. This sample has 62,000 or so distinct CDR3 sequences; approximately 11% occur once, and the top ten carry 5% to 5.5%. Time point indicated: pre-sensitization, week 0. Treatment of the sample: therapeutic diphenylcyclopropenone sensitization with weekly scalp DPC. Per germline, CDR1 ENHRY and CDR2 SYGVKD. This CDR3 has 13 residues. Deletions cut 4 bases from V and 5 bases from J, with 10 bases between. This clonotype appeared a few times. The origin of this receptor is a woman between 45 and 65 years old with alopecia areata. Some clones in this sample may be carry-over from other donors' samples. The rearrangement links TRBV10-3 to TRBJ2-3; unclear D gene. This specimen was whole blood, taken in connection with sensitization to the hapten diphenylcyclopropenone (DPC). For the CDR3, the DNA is TGTGCCATCAGTGCGTCCGAGGTAGATACGCAGTATTTT. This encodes CAISASEVDTQYF.